This TCR beta chain originates from a study of T cell repertoires in cytomegalovirus infection. Each CDR3 protein gets one entry after TCRdb re-called the reads with MiXCR. The sample holds around 130,000 distinct CDR3 sequences, approximately 24% seen once. The table lists this clonotype with a few counts. Antigen specificity is unknown. The sample was PBMCs, sequenced either directly or after in vitro stimulation (not recorded which). The receptor comes from a human donor in good health (CMV status not recorded). Some clones in this sample may be carry-over from other donors' samples.

DNA of the CDR3: TGTGCCAGCAGTCCGAGCGGGAGTTTCTACAATGAGCAGTTCTTC. Amino acids: CASSPSGSFYNEQFF. The chain carries TRBV12-3 or TRBV12-4 and TRBJ2-1, with TRBD2 matching 8 bases. J lost 3 bases, V lost 5 bases, and 6 bases had no gene match. The CDR3 spans 15 residues.